This T cell receptor beta chain was observed in a study of human T cells and chemical hapten exposure. Overall study context: The study sensitized with 2% DPC on a roughly 2 cm by roughly 2 cm patch of upper inner arm skin. In the roughly 25-week study, patients were dosed weekly with diphenylcyclopropenone on the scalp throughout.

Germline CDR1 is SGHVS and CDR2 is FNYEAQ. J was trimmed by 9 bases and V by 5 bases; bases with no gene match: 9. The CDR3 loop spans 14 amino acids. This sample's time point: pre-sensitization, week 0. Specified treatment: therapeutic diphenylcyclopropenone sensitization with weekly scalp DPC. Unseparated into fractions, whole blood served as the source from which total RNA was extracted. TCRdb redid the calling of the RACE reads with MiXCR, one entry per CDR3 protein. The repertoire holds about 120,000 distinct CDR3 sequences, with roughly 12% as singletons. This clonotype was counted at least ten times.

This TCR derives from a woman aged 18-29 years with alopecia areata. Some clones in this sample may be carry-over from other donors' samples. V is TRBV7-6 and J is TRBJ2-1; TRBD1 matches at 8 bases. The sequenced sample was whole blood, obtained in connection with sensitization to the hapten diphenylcyclopropenone (DPC). CDR3: CASSPGQGWSEQFF. The DNA of the CDR3 is TGTGCCAGCAGCCCTGGACAGGGATGGAGTGAGCAGTTCTTC.